This entry describes one TCR beta chain. Its specificity is unknown. CDR3 size: 14 residues. V lost 6 bases, J lost 6 bases, and 8 bases stayed unmatched. Germline V gene lookup returns CDR1 MNHNY and CDR2 SVGAGI (reference sequence). These data belong to a study of cytomegalovirus exposure and HLA in healthy donors. Assay used: immunoSEQ multiplex PCR; TCRdb lists only in-frame clones, some missing. The sample contains approximately 110,000 clones, about 85% of which appear only once. General study results and limits: Investigators reported some 150 TCR beta chains as tied to cytomegalovirus.

This clonotype was obtained from a woman younger than 30 in good health and CMV-seropositive. V is TRBV6-6 and J is TRBJ2-7, with TRBD1 identical over 10 bases. The sample consisted of PBMCs. The CDR3 loop reads CASRQTGGGGEQYF. In DNA, the CDR3 is TGTGCCAGCAGACAGACAGGGGGCGGCGGCGAGCAGTACTTC.